This T cell receptor beta chain is from a study of cytomegalovirus exposure and HLA in healthy donors. The study, taken as a whole, reports: Associated with HLA alleles at 0.05 false discovery rate in a later analysis were over 15,000 TCR beta sequences. Looking again later, the authors saw that most CMV-associated TCR beta chains seemed HLA-restricted.

A note on this clone: Its target is not known.

PCR involved 60 Vbeta and 13 Jbeta primers. Original analysis: The count from a later analysis was about 80 million unique TCR beta chains, some 9.9 million of them shared. Libraries were prepared by immunoSEQ multiplex PCR; TCRdb keeps only in-frame clonotypes and omits some of them. The V and J calls and clone size were taken over from that table, and D and trimming were inferred from the DNA. Among some 180,000 clones listed, about four fifths were seen once. CDR3 length: 14 amino acids. Trimming shortened V by 5 bases and J by 1 base, and 11 bases separated the two germline ends. Germline V gives CDR1 SGHTA, CDR2 FQGNSA.

The chain is built from TRBV7-2 and TRBJ1-1; weak D call: TRBD1 (5 bases). The source material was PBMCs. The receptor was isolated from a female donor in good health and CMV-seronegative. The CDR3 nucleotides read TGTGCCAGCAGCACACAGGTAGCGAACACTGAAGCTTTCTTT. Protein: CASSTQVANTEAFF. The variable domain in full, with the rest retrieved from reference TRBV7-2 and TRBJ1-1, is GAGVSQSPSNKVTEKGKDVELRCDPISGHTALYWYRQSLGQGLEFLIYFQGNSAPDKSGLPSDRFSAERTGGSVSTLTIQRTQQEDSAVYLCASSTQVANTEAFFGQGTRLTVV.